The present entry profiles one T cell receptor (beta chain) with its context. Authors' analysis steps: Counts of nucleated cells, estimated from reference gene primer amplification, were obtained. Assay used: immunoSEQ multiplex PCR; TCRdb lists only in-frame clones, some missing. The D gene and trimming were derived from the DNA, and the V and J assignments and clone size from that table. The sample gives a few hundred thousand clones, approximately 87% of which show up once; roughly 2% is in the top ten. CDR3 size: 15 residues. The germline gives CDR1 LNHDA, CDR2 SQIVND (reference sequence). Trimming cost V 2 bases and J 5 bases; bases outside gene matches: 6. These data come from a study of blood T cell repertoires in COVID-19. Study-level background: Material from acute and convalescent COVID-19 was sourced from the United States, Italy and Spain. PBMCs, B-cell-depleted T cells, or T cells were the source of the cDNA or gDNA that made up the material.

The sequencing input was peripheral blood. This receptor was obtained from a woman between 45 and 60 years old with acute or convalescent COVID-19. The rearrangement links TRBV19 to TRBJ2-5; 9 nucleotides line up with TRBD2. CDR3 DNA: TGTGCCAGTAGTATAAAGATAGCGGGAGTGGAGACCCAGTACTTC. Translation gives CASSIKIAGVETQYF.